The 23 T cell receptor beta chains below were found in one sample sequenced in a study of CD4 T cells in relation to SARS-CoV-2 and coronaviruses. No antigen has been assigned to these receptors. Libraries were prepared by immunoSEQ multiplex PCR; TCRdb keeps only in-frame clonotypes and omits some of them. The table lists 15,000 or so clones, about four fifths of them singletons, with 11% in the top ten. Unexposed donor CD4+ T cells date from 2011-2018, before the COVID-19 pandemic. CD4+ T cells were isolated from the cells after around eleven days of culture. Sequencing input: CD4+ T cells from PBMCs, cultured in vitro. The receptors come from a human donor in good health.

The gene calls are TRBV9 and TRBJ2-2; D might be TRBD1 (6 bases). The germline V and J ends were trimmed by 0 bases and 5 bases, with 17 bases remaining between them. Germline V lookup: CDR1 SGDLS, CDR2 YYNGEE. CDR3 length: 17 residues. The CDR3 region is CASSVASGAGVTGELFF. The CDR3 nucleotides are TGTGCCAGCAGCGTAGCCTCCGGGGCAGGGGTGACCGGGGAGCTGTTTTTT.

The J gene is TRBJ2-7, the V gene TRBV9; D might be TRBD1 (5 bases). V was shortened by 2 bases and J by 3 bases, with 9 bases between the two germline ends. The CDR3 is 13 amino acids. Germline V gives CDR1 SGDLS, CDR2 YYNGEE. The CDR3 nucleotides are TGTGCCAGCAGCGTCCATCAGGGCTACGAGCAGTACTTC. Amino acids: CASSVHQGYEQYF.

The chain employs TRBV7-9 and TRBJ1-1; D uncertain. Trimming stripped 1 base from V and 11 bases from J, with 8 bases between. Looked up from germline, CDR1 is SEHNR and CDR2 is FQNEAQ (reference sequence). The CDR3 is made up of 11 amino acids. CDR3 sequence reads: CASSLVTGAFF. The CDR3 region has the DNA TGTGCCAGCAGCTTAGTGACGGGCGCTTTCTTT.

The J gene is TRBJ2-2, the V gene TRBV7-2, with 8 bases lining up with TRBD2. The CDR3 loop spans 16 amino acids. The V gene's germline CDR1 is SGHTA and CDR2 FQGNSA. V lost 3 bases to trimming and J lost 2 bases; unmatched junction nucleotides: 5. The CDR3: CASSFSGLANTGELFF. The DNA of the CDR3 is TGTGCCAGCAGCTTTTCCGGACTAGCTAACACCGGGGAGCTGTTTTTT.

The gene calls are TRBV5-1 and TRBJ2-2, with TRBD2 matching 7 bases. The germline gives CDR1 SGHRS, CDR2 YFSETQ. This CDR3 contains 17 residues. V lost 4 bases and J lost 5; bases outside the gene matches: 14. In DNA, the CDR3 is TGCGCCAGCAGCAGACGGGGGGAAGCGGGGATTACCGGGGAGCTGTTTTTT. As protein: CASSRRGEAGITGELFF.

The chain is built from TRBV5-6 and TRBJ2-5, with a possible D match to TRBD1 (6 bases). The germline gives CDR1 SGHDT, CDR2 YYEEEE. This CDR3 is 14 amino acids long. V was trimmed by 4 bases and J by 2 bases, leaving 12 bases between them. The CDR3 coding sequence is TGTGCCAGCAGCCAAACCGGGACACAAGAGACCCAGTACTTC. It specifies CASSQTGTQETQYF.

In its sample, this clone was seen once. V is TRBV6-1 and J is TRBJ1-2; D ambiguous. Germline assignment: CDR1 MNHNS and CDR2 SASEGT. This CDR3 contains 14 residues. Trimming took 2 bases from V and 4 from J, leaving 11 bases between them. CDR3 region: CASSESVSSYGYTF. The CDR3 DNA is TGTGCCAGCAGTGAATCCGTCAGTTCCTATGGCTACACCTTC.

This chain links TRBV6-2 or TRBV6-3 with TRBJ2-1; D not resolved. In germline, CDR1 is MNHEY, CDR2 SVGEGT. V was clipped by 0 bases and J by 6 bases, with 15 bases between them. The CDR3 has 16 amino acids. CDR3 in DNA: TGTGCCAGCAGTTACTCTTGGCAGTACCGTAGCAATGAGCAGTTCTTC. It specifies CASSYSWQYRSNEQFF.

The V call is TRBV5-1, the J call TRBJ2-1, with D unclear. Germline values: CDR1 SGHRS, CDR2 YFSETQ. The CDR3 runs 15 residues. Deletions cut 0 bases from V and 5 bases from J, with 12 bases between. In DNA, the CDR3 is TGCGCCAGCAGCTTGGGCTCCACCATGAACAATGAGCAGTTCTTC. It codes for CASSLGSTMNNEQFF.

The chain recombines TRBV9 with TRBJ2-3; 13 nucleotides agree with TRBD2. The V segment lost 4 bases and the J segment 1 base; nucleotides outside the gene matches: 12. There are 19 residues in the CDR3. Germline V gives CDR1 SGDLS, CDR2 YYNGEE. The CDR3 protein is CASSLGLAGEMVGTDTQYF. DNA for the CDR3: TGTGCCAGCAGCCTTGGACTAGCGGGAGAGATGGTCGGCACAGATACGCAGTATTTT.

V usage is TRBV5-4 and J usage is TRBJ1-3; 9 nucleotides align to TRBD1. The CDR3 is made up of 17 amino acids. V gave up 4 bases and J gave up 0 bases; unmatched junction bases: 8. In germline, CDR1 is SGHNT, CDR2 YYREEE (reference sequence). The CDR3 nucleotides are TGTGCCAGCAGCCTTCGGACAGGGGCTAACTCTGGAAACACCATATATTTT. Translating gives CASSLRTGANSGNTIYF.

This chain connects TRBV10-1 to TRBJ1-2; TRBD1 matches 7 bases. The CDR3 is 15 amino acids. The junction had 6 bases not matched to a gene; V was cut back by 3 bases and J by 2 bases. Germline V lookup: CDR1 WNHNN, CDR2 SYGVQD (reference sequence). The CDR3 here is CASSETGDGNYGYTF. Written as DNA, the CDR3 is TGCGCCAGCAGTGAAACAGGGGATGGGAACTATGGCTACACCTTC.

The V gene is TRBV4-2, the J gene TRBJ2-4, with 9 bases identical to TRBD2. The V and J ends lost 0 bases and 1 base, in that order; junction bases with no gene match: 13. The CDR3 is 20 amino acids. From germline, CDR1 is LGHNA and CDR2 YNFKEQ. The CDR3 sequence: CASSQDPFSGRVAAKNIQYF. DNA for the CDR3: TGTGCCAGCAGCCAAGATCCCTTTAGCGGGAGAGTGGCGGCCAAAAACATTCAGTACTTC.

The J gene is TRBJ1-1, the V gene TRBV6-5; D not resolved. Trimming pared 0 bases from V and 5 bases from J, leaving 16 bases between. The germline gives CDR1 MNHEY, CDR2 SVGAGI. The CDR3 has 16 amino acids. CDR3 region: CASSYSPYPRETEAFF. The DNA for the CDR3 is TGTGCCAGCAGTTACTCCCCCTATCCCAGAGAGACTGAAGCTTTCTTT.

The rearrangement links TRBV19 to TRBJ1-1; 7 nucleotides align to TRBD1. Germline CDR1 reads LNHDA; CDR2 reads SQIVND (reference sequence). The CDR3 consists of 14 residues. Unmatched junction bases numbered 10, after V lost 7 bases and J lost 5 bases. The CDR3 is CASIRPGGRTEAFF. As DNA, the CDR3 is TGTGCCAGTATCCGACCAGGGGGAAGAACTGAAGCTTTCTTT.

The rearrangement uses TRBV7-2 and TRBJ2-7, with 7 bases aligning to TRBD2. The junction had 8 bases not matched to a gene; V was cut back by 3 bases and J by 0 bases. This CDR3 is built from 16 residues. CDR1 is SGHTA and CDR2 is FQGNSA in the germline V gene. CDR3 sequence: CASSFMGGGVSYEQYF. The CDR3 DNA follows: TGTGCCAGCAGCTTCATGGGGGGGGGAGTCTCCTACGAGCAGTACTTC.

This clone was observed a few times. The chain employs TRBV19 and TRBJ2-3; either TRBD1 or TRBD2 may fit D (7 bases each). CDR3 length equals 15 residues. Per germline, CDR1 LNHDA and CDR2 SQIVND (reference sequence). V was pared by 5 bases and J by 5 bases, with 17 bases between. This CDR3 reads CASSSQGGGEDTQYF. For the CDR3, the DNA is TGTGCCAGTAGTTCCCAGGGGGGAGGGGAAGATACGCAGTATTTT.

The chain has TRBV19 and TRBJ1-1; D is unresolved. In germline, CDR1 is LNHDA, CDR2 SQIVND (reference sequence). This CDR3 is 15 amino acids long. Trimming took off 4 bases at V and 4 bases at J, with 16 bases between the two ends. The CDR3 nucleotides read TGTGCCAGTAGTAGAAACGGGGTTGTGCCCACTGAAGCTTTCTTT. This gives the protein CASSRNGVVPTEAFF.

V gene TRBV19 combines with J gene TRBJ1-5; 11 nucleotides align to TRBD1. Germline trimming cut 7 bases from V and 5 bases from J; bases unmatched to any gene: 10. CDR3 size: 16 residues. CDR1 is LNHDA and CDR2 is SQIVND in the germline V gene (reference sequence). CDR3 DNA: TGTGCCAGTACCACTACCGGGACAGGGGGGGATCAGCCCCAGCATTTT. Protein product: CASTTTGTGGDQPQHF.

The count of this clone is one. The chain joins TRBV30 to TRBJ1-5; 8 positions agree with TRBD1. CDR1 is GTSNPN and CDR2 is SVGIG in the germline V gene (reference sequence). V lost 4 bases, J lost 5 bases, and 7 bases stayed unmatched. The CDR3 loop spans 14 amino acids. The DNA of the CDR3 is TGTGCCTGGAACCTGGACAGGGTCGATCAGCCCCAGCATTTT. Its translation is CAWNLDRVDQPQHF.

This chain joins TRBV10-2 and TRBJ2-5; D is possibly TRBD2 (5 bases). CDR1 is WSHSY and CDR2 is SAAADI in the germline V gene. This CDR3 has 13 residues. Trimming took 2 bases from V and 7 from J, leaving 11 bases between them. The CDR3 DNA reads TGCGCCAGCAGTGAGAGGCTAGAGGGGACCCAGTACTTC. It specifies CASSERLEGTQYF.

This chain joins TRBV4-2 and TRBJ1-1, with TRBD1 matching over 8 bases. V lost 1 base, J lost 0 bases, and 4 bases stayed unmatched. This CDR3 region has 16 residues. From germline, CDR1 is LGHNA and CDR2 YNFKEQ. The CDR3 reads CASSQVYRGMNTEAFF. Here the CDR3 DNA reads TGTGCCAGCAGCCAAGTTTACAGGGGGATGAACACTGAAGCTTTCTTT.

The chain carries TRBV4-2 and TRBJ2-1, with D tentatively TRBD2 (6 bases). Trimming removed 4 bases from V and 0 bases from J, with 10 bases in between. Germline loops: CDR1 LGHNA, CDR2 YNFKEQ. The CDR3 is 15 residues long. The DNA of the CDR3 is TGTGCCAGCAGCCCGGGACTTCCCTCCTACAATGAGCAGTTCTTC. Protein sequence: CASSPGLPSYNEQFF.